This T cell receptor (beta chain) was captured by sequencing in a study of graft-versus-host responses after intestinal transplantation (dated by TCRdb to about 2021). The study in broad terms: Recipients received multivisceral, liver-intestinal, or isolated intestinal transplants. Donor T cell macrochimerism was defined as a peak of at least 4% donor T cells among recipient peripheral blood mononuclear cells. Rather than being sequenced by the commercial service, samples from three later patients were sequenced in-house on an Illumina MiSeq and processed with MiXCR. Alloreactive clones were identified by sequencing pre-transplant mixed lymphocyte reaction products and comparing them with unstimulated pre-transplant donor and recipient T cells. The cohort enrolled approximately 24 intestinal transplant recipients including one retransplant, and a few patients lacking pretransplant specimens were excluded. All recipients received anti-thymocyte globulin induction followed by maintenance tacrolimus and steroids for about three years. Bulk TCR-beta CDR3 sequencing was used to track graft-versus-host and host-versus-graft alloreactive T cell clones in the graft, circulation and bone marrow after intestinal transplantation.

The library was prepared using the immunoSEQ multiplex PCR assay. Adaptive Biotechnologies carried out high-throughput TCR-beta CDR3 sequencing of genomic DNA for most patients. The authors' analysis ran thus. TCR sequencing data for 15 to 20 patients were retrieved from Adaptive's ImmunoSEQ software; a few other patients were processed with MiXCR and VDJtools. Because the origin of CDR3 nucleotide sequences shared between donor and recipient could not be assigned, those sequences were removed. To be classed as alloreactive, a clone needed at least 2-fold expansion over unstimulated cells and a minimum CFSE-low frequency of 0.002% (template counts) or 0.001% (read counts). Mappable clones were those detected in sequenced pre-transplant spleen, lymph node, or MLR CFSE-low populations of the donor or recipient. Cumulative frequency of alloreactive clones was calculated as a percentage of all sequences weighted by copy number. Imported from immuneACCESS, the table was reduced by TCRdb to in-frame sequences with V and J called. These copies leave out some clones; in studies compared against another copy, an unresolved V gene accounts for under half, and the cause of the remainder is not known. V and J calls and clone size are those listed in that table; D and trimming were worked out from the DNA. The sample data list around 43,000 clones, and roughly 90% of these were observed just once. 4.4% of the sample rests with the top ten.

Worth noting for this clone: It lacks a known antigen. An end of the junction does not agree with germline; a read error may underlie this.

The paper as a whole reports these results and caveats: Conclusions were limited by the relatively low number and heterogeneity of intestinal transplant patients. GvH clones turned up in recipient bone marrow, with some appearing earlier in ileal mucosa or blood, a pattern consistent with an intestinal mucosal origin. Patients with donor T cell macrochimerism had high GvH to HvG T cell clonal ratios in their allografts. Early after transplant, declines in HvG clones were associated with peak levels of circulating GvH clones.

From a lookup of the germline V gene, CDR1 and CDR2 are MDHEN and SYDVKM. From its cysteine to its phenylalanine, the CDR3 spans 16 amino acids. The CDR3 DNA has 48 bases and is translated from base 1. Blood samples were collected up to 4 times in the first month after transplant and then at least monthly when available. Sequencing used PBMCs, obtained 524 days after transplant. The receptor chain draws on TRBV28 and TRBJ2-6; the D gene cannot be resolved reliably. This clonotype was obtained from a human patient who received an intestinal transplant, so some T cells may come from the graft donor. The nucleotide sequence reads as follows: TGTGCCAACAGTTTAAGCCCTTTCTCTGGGGCCAACGTCCTGACTTTC. The encoded protein is CANSLSPFSGANVLTF.